A single sample is the source of the 4 T cell receptor beta chains below, sequenced in a study of tumor and adjacent non-tumor tissue in lung cancer. RNA was extracted from bulk tissue without any cell sorting. More than 3 cm separated this lung sample from the edge of the tumor. A modified ARM-PCR protocol with three rounds of nested PCR amplified TCRbeta. TCRdb reprocessed the multiplex PCR reads via MiXCR and lists one record per CDR3 protein. This repertoire shows some 100,000 distinct CDR3 sequences, 60% to 65% found once; its top ten account for about 20%. Sequencing was carried out using distant non-tumor lung tissue. Receptors were obtained from a man in his 60s with non-small cell lung cancer.

The V and J genes are TRBV29-1 and TRBJ2-1; 16 bases are a match to TRBD2. The CDR3 spans 19 residues. Germline loops: CDR1 SQVTM, CDR2 ANQGSEA. J lost 12 bases, V lost 1 base, and 18 bases had no gene match. The CDR3 loop reads CSVEGGTSGRVVGYDVQFF. CDR3 nucleotide sequence: TGCAGCGTTGAAGGCGGGACTAGCGGGAGGGTAGTTGGTTACGATGTGCAGTTCTTC.

This clonotype occurred a few times. This chain joins TRBV20-1 and TRBJ2-7; possibly TRBD2 for D (6 bases). The CDR3 covers 14 residues. Trimming stripped 1 base from V and 2 bases from J, with 12 bases between. The V gene's germline CDR1 is DFQATT and CDR2 SNEGSKA (reference sequence). CDR3 in DNA: TGCAGTGCTAGAGTTAAGACTAGGACCTACGAGCAGTACTTC. This encodes CSARVKTRTYEQYF.

About this clonotype: One end of the junction does not line up with germline, which may come from a read error. The rearrangement uses TRBV5-4 and TRBJ2-5; possibly TRBD2 for D (6 bases). CDR1 is SGHNT, CDR2 YYREEE, per germline (reference sequence). This CDR3 comprises 14 residues. The CDR3 DNA reads as TGTGCCAGCAGCAACTTCGGGACTCAAAAGACCCAGTATTTC. Encoded protein: CASSNFGTQKTQYF.

This clonotype has a handful of counts. This may come from a read error, since a much larger clone is one base off. The rearrangement links TRBV12-3 or TRBV12-4 to TRBJ2-7, with D uncertain. The CDR3 spans 11 residues. The CDR3 DNA reads as TGTACCAGCCGTGGGCCCTACGAGCAGTACTTC. Protein product: CTSRGPYEQYF.